These 10 T cell receptor beta chains were sequenced from one sample in a study of beta chain features in type 1 diabetes. General study results and limits: Significant though moderate, a shortening of TCRB CDR3s appeared in all four CD4+ subsets of Type 1 diabetes patients.

Isolated RNA was reverse transcribed in full, so expressed TCRB transcripts were sequenced. Assay used: immunoSEQ multiplex PCR; TCRdb lists only in-frame clones, some missing. In the table there are about 710,000 clones, roughly an eighth of which are singletons. Their specific antigens are unknown. What was sequenced was naive CD4+ T cells from blood. The receptor source for this set is a man aged 18 to 30 with type 1 diabetes.

V usage is TRBV7-8 and J usage is TRBJ2-7; D not certain. The CDR3 is 15 amino acids. Trimming took 1 base from V and 1 from J, leaving 11 bases between them. Germline V gives CDR1 SGHVS, CDR2 FQNEAQ. DNA for the CDR3: TGTGCCAGCAGCTTAGTGGTACCGGTTTCCTACGAGCAGTACTTC. Its protein is CASSLVVPVSYEQYF.

This sequence joins TRBV4-1 and TRBJ2-1, with a possible D match to TRBD2 (6 bases). V lost 0 bases and J 0 bases, leaving 9 bases between the germline ends. The CDR3 contains 16 residues. Germline assignment: CDR1 MGHRA and CDR2 YSYEKL. CDR3 nucleotides: TGCGCCAGCAGCCAAGATCCGGGAGTCTCCTACAATGAGCAGTTCTTC. The encoded protein is CASSQDPGVSYNEQFF.

V gene TRBV6-5 combines with J gene TRBJ2-1, with TRBD2 as a possible D gene (5 bases). The CDR3 length is 15 residues. V dropped 7 bases and J dropped 3 bases, with 16 bases sitting between them. Germline-derived CDR1 and CDR2 are MNHEY and SVGAGI. The CDR3 region has the DNA TGTGCCAGCACCACACTAGGTGGCCTCTACAATGAGCAGTTCTTC. Encoded protein: CASTTLGGLYNEQFF.

This clone was recorded a few times. This chain joins TRBV2 and TRBJ1-4; no reliable D call. Germline CDR1 and CDR2: SNHLY and FYNNEI. Trimming took off 4 bases at V and 7 bases at J, with 10 bases between the two ends. CDR3 size: 13 residues. CDR3 coding DNA: TGTGCCAGCAGTGTCCAGATCCTTGAAAAACTGTTTTTT. Protein: CASSVQILEKLFF.

This clone was picked up a small number of times. The chain has TRBV5-1 and TRBJ2-1, with 10 bases aligning to TRBD2. After removal of 4 bases from V and 4 bases from J, the junction contained 8 bases not matched to a gene. The germline gives CDR1 SGHRS, CDR2 YFSETQ. The CDR3 length is 16 residues. The CDR3 region has the DNA TGCGCCAGCAGCCCGGATTTAGCGGGAGGTTACAATGAGCAGTTCTTC. It is translated as CASSPDLAGGYNEQFF.

This clone has just a few counts. The chain carries TRBV21-1 and TRBJ2-1. TRBV21-1 is marked as a pseudogene. The CDR3 length is 16 residues. The CDR3 spells CASSKRAASSRDEQFF. CDR3 nucleotide sequence: TGTGCCAGCAGCAAGAGGGCTGCTTCGTCCAGGGATGAGCAGTTCTTC.

This chain links TRBV27 with TRBJ2-1; 8 bases are shared with TRBD1. The CDR3 spans 15 residues. V lost 7 bases, J lost 5 bases, and 10 bases stayed unmatched. CDR1 and CDR2 from the germline V gene are MNHEY and SMNVEV (reference sequence). The CDR3 coding sequence is TGTGCCAGCATCATCAGACAGGGGTCCCACAATGAGCAGTTCTTC. As protein: CASIIRQGSHNEQFF.

This clone appeared a few times. V usage is TRBV6-6 and J usage is TRBJ2-1; 7 bases agree with TRBD1. The CDR3 loop spans 15 amino acids. Per germline, CDR1 MNHNY and CDR2 SVGAGI (reference sequence). V shed 6 bases, J shed 2 bases, and the junction held 7 bases outside the gene matches. The CDR3 reads CASRYPGTAYNEQFF. The CDR3 DNA sequence: TGTGCCAGCAGATACCCCGGGACAGCCTACAATGAGCAGTTCTTC.

V gene TRBV9 combines with J gene TRBJ2-3; tentatively, D is TRBD2 (6 bases). This CDR3 comprises 14 residues. Germline assignment: CDR1 SGDLS and CDR2 YYNGEE. Trimming shortened V by 3 bases and J by 0 bases, and 8 bases separated the two germline ends. CDR3 residues: CASSGRVSTDTQYF. CDR3 bases: TGTGCCAGCAGCGGGAGGGTTAGCACAGATACGCAGTATTTT.

This clone has only a few counts. V and J are TRBV9 and TRBJ2-4; tentative D call: TRBD1 (6 bases). The CDR3 has 14 residues. CDR1 SGDLS and CDR2 YYNGEE come from the germline V gene. V lost 3 bases and J 5 bases, leaving 12 bases between the germline ends. The CDR3 protein is CASSATGSQNIQYF. For the CDR3, the DNA is TGTGCCAGCAGCGCCACAGGGTCCCAAAACATTCAGTACTTC. The whole variable domain, remainder taken from reference TRBV9 and TRBJ2-4, is DSGVTQTPKHLITATGQRVTLRCSPRSGDLSVYWYQQSLDQGLQFLIQYYNGEERAKGNILERFSAQQFPDLHSELNLSSLELGDSALYFCASSATGSQNIQYFGAGTRLSVL.